What follows are 30 T cell receptor beta chains derived from one specimen sequenced in a study of cytomegalovirus exposure and HLA in healthy donors. Vbeta (60) and Jbeta (13) primers were used in the PCR. The table came from immunoSEQ multiplex PCR; TCRdb's copy has only in-frame clones and leaves some out. The sample records about 200,000 clones, about 88% being singletons. Sequences were obtained from PBMCs. Receptor source: a woman aged 18-29 years in good health and CMV-seronegative.

The V gene is TRBV6-5, the J gene TRBJ1-6; D is ambiguous. V was pared by 8 bases and J by 7 bases, with 12 bases between. The CDR3 runs to 13 residues. CDR1 is MNHEY and CDR2 is SVGAGI in the germline V gene. CDR3 region: CASSLQANSPLHF. CDR3 DNA sequence: TGTGCCAGCTCCCTCCAGGCCAATTCACCCCTCCACTTT.

The chain joins TRBV7-9 to TRBJ1-5; the match to TRBD1 covers 10 bases. Germline assignment: CDR1 SEHNR and CDR2 FQNEAQ (reference sequence). Germline trimming cut 5 bases from V and 7 bases from J; bases unmatched to any gene: 8. The CDR3 contains 15 residues. Here the CDR3 reads CASSPQTGGEQPQHF. The CDR3 coding sequence is TGTGCCAGCAGCCCACAGACAGGGGGCGAACAGCCCCAGCATTTT.

The table lists this clone with a count of one. J is TRBJ1-1 and V is TRBV18, with D maybe TRBD1 (6 bases). The germline CDR1 and CDR2 sequences are KGHSH and LQKENI. V was shortened by 3 bases and J by 4 bases, with 12 bases between the two germline ends. The CDR3 runs 14 residues. Here the CDR3 reads CASSPTGSGTEAFF. The CDR3 DNA reads TGTGCCAGCTCACCCACAGGGTCGGGCACTGAAGCTTTCTTT.

The chain recombines TRBV19 with TRBJ2-1, with TRBD2 identical over 13 bases. CDR1 and CDR2 from the germline V gene are LNHDA and SQIVND (reference sequence). V shed 1 base and J 7 bases; nucleotides not matched to a gene: 7. CDR3 length: 17 residues. CDR3 nucleotides: TGTGCCAGTAGTATAGGTCTGACTAGCGGGGGGTGGAATGAGCAGTTCTTC. This sequence encodes CASSIGLTSGGWNEQFF. Supplemented by reference TRBV19 and TRBJ2-1, the full variable domain reads DGGITQSPKYLFRKEGQNVTLSCEQNLNHDAMYWYRQDPGQGLRLIYYSQIVNDFQKGDIAEGYSVSREKKESFPLTVTSAQKNPTAFYLCASSIGLTSGGWNEQFFGPGTRLTVL.

The chain is built from TRBV27 and TRBJ2-7; 9 bases fit TRBD1. The V and J ends lost 2 bases and 1 base, in that order; junction bases with no gene match: 0. Germline values: CDR1 MNHEY, CDR2 SMNVEV (reference sequence). The CDR3 spans 14 residues. CDR3 residues: CASSLDRGSYEQYF. Here the CDR3 DNA reads TGTGCCAGCAGTTTAGACAGGGGGTCCTACGAGCAGTACTTC.

This chain connects TRBV2 to TRBJ2-4, with 7 bases that match TRBD1. This CDR3 has 13 amino acids. Germline values: CDR1 SNHLY, CDR2 FYNNEI. Trimming removed 4 bases from V and 4 bases from J; junction bases left unmatched: 1. This CDR3 reads CASSGDRKNIQYF. As DNA, the CDR3 is TGTGCCAGCAGTGGGGACAGAAAAAACATTCAGTACTTC.

This rearrangement joins TRBV7-3 to TRBJ2-2; possibly TRBD2 for D (6 bases). This CDR3 is 12 amino acids long. Deletions cut 9 bases from V and 4 bases from J, with 9 bases between. Germline loops: CDR1 SGHTA, CDR2 FQGTGA. CDR3 amino acids: CASGGVTGELFF. Here the CDR3 DNA reads TGTGCCAGTGGAGGGGTCACCGGGGAGCTGTTTTTT.

The chain has TRBV15 and TRBJ1-4; D gene unclear. This CDR3 is built from 15 residues. CDR1 and CDR2 from the germline V gene are LNHNV and YYDKDF (reference sequence). V was cut by 0 bases and J by 7 bases, with 12 bases left in between. The CDR3 DNA is TGTGCCACCAGCAGAGAATCAGCGGTGGGTGAAAAACTGTTTTTT. Its translation is CATSRESAVGEKLFF.

This clone occurred a few times. The genes are TRBV29-1 and TRBJ2-7; a possible D gene is TRBD1 (6 bases). Germline CDR1 and CDR2: SQVTM and ANQGSEA. Trimming shortened V by 4 bases and J by 2 bases, and 15 bases separated the two germline ends. There are 14 residues in the CDR3. CDR3 protein: CSVGTNRATYEQYF. As DNA, the CDR3 is TGCAGCGTTGGGACGAACAGGGCTACCTACGAGCAGTACTTC.

The CDR3 protein is CASSLAAGSNQPQHF. DNA for the CDR3: TGTGCCAGCAGCTTAGCAGCCGGGAGCAATCAGCCCCAGCATTTT. The rearrangement joins TRBV7-2 to TRBJ1-5; no clear D. V lost 0 bases and J 1 base, leaving 7 bases between the germline ends. CDR3 size: 15 residues. The germline V gene encodes CDR1 SGHTA and CDR2 FQGNSA.

CDR3 nucleotide sequence: TGTGCCAGCAGTGAAGACCCCCCCGGGACTCGAGCTTTCTTT. Encoded protein: CASSEDPPGTRAFF. V and J are TRBV2 and TRBJ1-1, with D perhaps TRBD1 (5 bases). The germline gives CDR1 SNHLY, CDR2 FYNNEI. The CDR3 is 14 residues long. V was clipped by 1 base and J by 10 bases, with 16 bases between them. Full variable domain (missing parts from reference TRBV2 and TRBJ1-1): EPEVTQTPSHQVTQMGQEVILRCVPISNHLYFYWYRQILGQKVEFLVSFYNNEISEKSEIFDDQFSVERPDGSNFTLKIRSTKLEDSAMYFCASSEDPPGTRAFFGQGTRLTVV.

This clone appeared once. The rearrangement uses TRBV7-9 and TRBJ2-3; D possibly corresponds to TRBD2 (7 bases). The CDR3 sequence is 12 residues long. The ends were cut back, 11 bases at V and 6 bases at J, with 15 bases in the middle. CDR1 SEHNR and CDR2 FQNEAQ come from the germline V gene (reference sequence). The CDR3 nucleotides are TGTGCCCAAGGGGGGGCTAGGGATACGCAGTATTTT. Its protein is CAQGGARDTQYF.

The chain joins TRBV19 to TRBJ1-5; D uncertain. Trimming shortened V by 2 bases and J by 7 bases, and 9 bases separated the two germline ends. The length of the CDR3 is 13 residues. The germline gives CDR1 LNHDA, CDR2 SQIVND (reference sequence). The CDR3 here is CASSITELQPQHF. The CDR3, as DNA: TGTGCCAGTAGTATAACCGAACTCCAGCCCCAGCATTTT.

This clone was detected once. V usage is TRBV4-1 and J usage is TRBJ1-1, with D unclear. This CDR3 region has 15 residues. V was trimmed by 5 bases and J by 4 bases, leaving 17 bases between them. Germline CDR1 and CDR2: MGHRA and YSYEKL. The CDR3: CASSNSESPVTEAFF. As DNA, the CDR3 is TGCGCCAGCAGCAACAGTGAATCTCCCGTCACTGAAGCTTTCTTT.

This clone was seen a single time. This chain connects TRBV7-2 to TRBJ1-2; D gene unclear. Germline lookup yields CDR1 SGHTA and CDR2 FQGNSA. The ends were cut back, 2 bases at V and 6 bases at J, with 10 bases in the middle. The CDR3 totals 13 residues. The CDR3 nucleotides are TGTGCCAGCAGCTTACGAGGGTATGATGGCTACACCTTC. This translates into CASSLRGYDGYTF.

This chain links TRBV5-1 with TRBJ2-2, with 12 bases that match TRBD2. The V gene's germline CDR1 is SGHRS and CDR2 YFSETQ. V trimming: 0 bases; J trimming: 4 bases; junction bases outside the gene matches: 16. There are 21 residues in the CDR3. The CDR3 coding sequence is TGCGCCAGCAGCTTGGTAGGGCCAACTAGCGGGAGGAGTAAGGGCACCGGGGAGCTGTTTTTT. Its protein product is CASSLVGPTSGRSKGTGELFF.

V is TRBV18 and J is TRBJ2-1; D call uncertain. CDR1 is KGHSH and CDR2 is LQKENI in the germline V gene. The V gene lost 6 bases and the J gene lost 6 bases, with 9 bases spanning the gap. CDR3 size: 12 residues. In DNA form, the CDR3 reads TGTGCCAGCTCCTCTGCGATCAATGAGCAGTTCTTC. Residues: CASSSAINEQFF.

This rearrangement joins TRBV29-1 to TRBJ2-7; 10 nucleotides line up with TRBD1. Germline assignment: CDR1 SQVTM and CDR2 ANQGSEA. The CDR3 is 15 residues long. Unmatched junction bases numbered 7, after V lost 5 bases and J lost 0 bases. CDR3 DNA: TGCAGCGTTTATGACAGGGGGCGAAGCTCCTACGAGCAGTACTTC. It encodes CSVYDRGRSSYEQYF.

This clone was observed a few times. The gene calls are TRBV29-1 and TRBJ2-1; perhaps TRBD2 as D (6 bases). CDR1 and CDR2 (germline): SQVTM, ANQGSEA. Trimming left V 6 bases short and J 10 bases short, with 16 bases between. The CDR3 covers 12 residues. The CDR3 DNA reads as TGCAGCGTCCCCGGGGACTCCCGGGAGCAGTTCTTC. Protein sequence: CSVPGDSREQFF.

The J gene is TRBJ2-7, the V gene TRBV5-5; tentative D call: TRBD2 (6 bases). Germline CDR1 is SGHKS and CDR2 is YYEKEE (reference sequence). CDR3 length: 13 residues. V was pared by 5 bases and J by 2 bases, with 11 bases between. The DNA for the CDR3 is TGTGCCAGCAGTTCGGGACTTGCCTACGAGCAGTACTTC. Translated, it gives CASSSGLAYEQYF.

The CDR3 sequence is CASSPYSSTNEKLFF. CDR3 in DNA: TGTGCCAGCTCACCATACAGTTCAACTAATGAAAAACTGTTTTTT. This sequence joins TRBV18 and TRBJ1-4; the D is unclear. Germline V CDR1 and CDR2: KGHSH, LQKENI. V lost 2 bases to trimming and J lost 0 bases, with 7 bases between them. The CDR3 is 15 amino acids.

The chain recombines TRBV5-8 with TRBJ1-6; D unresolved. The CDR3 runs to 17 residues. The germline V gene encodes CDR1 SGHTS and CDR2 YDEGEE. Trimming removed 3 bases at V and 0 bases at J, with 13 bases between. Here the CDR3 DNA reads TGTGCCAGCAGCTCTAAGAACTACGGCTCCTATAATTCACCCCTCCACTTT. Translated: CASSSKNYGSYNSPLHF.

J is TRBJ1-2 and V is TRBV28, with D perhaps matching TRBD1 (6 bases). Germline V lookup: CDR1 MDHEN, CDR2 SYDVKM. With 2 bases removed from V and 6 bases from J, the gap between germline ends came to 16 bases. The CDR3 totals 15 residues. DNA for the CDR3: TGTGCCAGCAGTTTACGTCATGGCAGGGGTGATGGCTACACCTTC. Its protein product is CASSLRHGRGDGYTF.

The chain links TRBV4-2 to TRBJ1-5; D may be TRBD1 (5 bases). Trimming left V 0 bases short and J 10 bases short, with 13 bases between. CDR1 and CDR2 from the germline V gene are LGHNA and YNFKEQ. The CDR3 sequence is 14 residues long. The CDR3 here is CASSQDSGDRPQHF. The CDR3, as DNA: TGTGCCAGCAGCCAAGATTCGGGGGATCGACCCCAGCATTTT.

V usage is TRBV21-1 and J usage is TRBJ1-1; TRBD1, the D gene given by the table, was not confirmed from the DNA. TRBV21-1 is designated a pseudogene. The CDR3 spans 16 residues. The CDR3 coding sequence is TGTGCCAGCAGCAAAGAGGCGGACACCCAAGCCAACGAAGCTTTCTTT. Translated: CASSKEADTQANEAFF.

This clone was detected only a few times. CDR3 loop: CAISDAGSGNYEQYF. The CDR3 DNA reads TGTGCCATCAGTGATGCGGGATCGGGCAACTACGAGCAGTACTTC. The chain recombines TRBV10-3 with TRBJ2-7, with D maybe TRBD2 (6 bases). The CDR3 has 15 residues. V was cut by 3 bases and J by 3 bases, with 15 bases left in between. The germline V gene has CDR1 ENHRY and CDR2 SYGVKD.

The V call is TRBV5-8, the J call TRBJ1-1; no definite D call. V lost 0 bases to trimming and J lost 0 bases, with 9 bases between them. Germline CDR1 and CDR2: SGHTS and YDEGEE. The CDR3 is 15 residues long. Written as DNA, the CDR3 is TGTGCCAGCAGCTTGGTACTTTTAATGAACACTGAAGCTTTCTTT. Its translation: CASSLVLLMNTEAFF.

The V call is TRBV27, the J call TRBJ2-1, with 11 positions matching TRBD2. J lost 6 bases, V lost 2 bases, and 6 bases had no gene match. Germline CDR1 reads MNHEY; CDR2 reads SMNVEV (reference sequence). There are 16 residues in the CDR3. CDR3 residues: CASSLPRLAGTNEQFF. CDR3 nucleotides: TGTGCCAGCAGTTTACCCCGACTAGCGGGAACCAATGAGCAGTTCTTC.

V and J are TRBV28 and TRBJ1-1; D is perhaps TRBD1 (6 bases). The CDR3 totals 13 residues. Trimming pared 10 bases from V and 5 bases from J, leaving 17 bases between. Germline assignment: CDR1 MDHEN and CDR2 SYDVKM. The CDR3 loop is CATHQGKWTEAFF. DNA for the CDR3: TGTGCCACGCATCAGGGGAAGTGGACTGAAGCTTTCTTT. The full variable domain, rest sourced from reference TRBV28 and TRBJ1-1, is DVKVTQSSRYLVKRTGEKVFLECVQDMDHENMFWYRQDPGLGLRLIYFSYDVKMKEKGDIPEGYSVSREKKERFSLILESASTNQTSMYLCATHQGKWTEAFFGQGTRLTVV.

The rearrangement links TRBV4-1 to TRBJ2-3, with D possibly being TRBD2 (5 bases). CDR3 length equals 17 residues. CDR1 is MGHRA and CDR2 is YSYEKL in the germline V gene. With 3 bases removed from V and 0 bases from J, the gap between germline ends came to 16 bases. This chain's CDR3 is CASSHPMGRGSTDTQYF. The CDR3 region has the DNA TGCGCCAGCAGCCACCCGATGGGCCGGGGTAGCACAGATACGCAGTATTTT.